Listed here are 25 T cell receptor beta chains from one sample, sequenced in a study of blood T cells in healthy people across ages. A second about 6 to 11 cycle PCR used barcoded and J-beta primers. TCRdb reprocessed the 5' RACE reads with MiXCR, giving one entry per CDR3 protein. The sample has under 2 million distinct CDR3 sequences, around 36% seen once. What was sequenced was blood. These receptors originate from a woman under 40 in good health.

The CDR3 is CSATDSWTSGGNEQYF. CDR3 sequence (DNA): TGCAGTGCTACCGACTCCTGGACTAGCGGGGGCAACGAGCAGTACTTC. The chain uses TRBV20-1 and TRBJ2-7; TRBD2 aligns across 13 bases. The CDR3 is made up of 16 amino acids. CDR1 is DFQATT and CDR2 is SNEGSKA in the germline V gene (reference sequence). With 4 bases clipped from V and 5 bases from J, the junction kept 11 bases outside the gene matches.

The rearrangement uses TRBV5-1 and TRBJ2-5; D tentatively reads TRBD1 or TRBD2 (6 bases each). The germline V gene has CDR1 SGHRS and CDR2 YFSETQ. This CDR3 is built from 14 residues. Trimming shortened V by 4 bases and J by 5 bases, and 15 bases separated the two germline ends. CDR3 protein: CASSIGGGGETQYF. The CDR3 nucleotides read TGCGCCAGCAGCATCGGGGGCGGCGGGGAGACCCAGTACTTC.

The table lists this clonotype with many counts. The chain combines TRBV28 with TRBJ2-5, with D hard to call. Trimming shortened V by 7 bases and J by 5 bases, and 11 bases separated the two germline ends. Germline V gives CDR1 MDHEN, CDR2 SYDVKM. This CDR3 is 12 amino acids long. The CDR3 reads CASIGRWETQYF. Here the CDR3 DNA reads TGTGCCAGCATTGGGCGTTGGGAGACCCAGTACTTC.

This clonotype was found a few times. This rearrangement joins TRBV4-1 to TRBJ1-2; D ambiguous. Germline V gives CDR1 MGHRA, CDR2 YSYEKL. This CDR3 is built from 14 residues. Trimming took off 0 bases at V and 8 bases at J, with 13 bases between the two ends. CDR3 amino acids: CASSQDLGRAGYTF. CDR3 DNA: TGCGCCAGCAGCCAAGATCTAGGCCGGGCGGGCTACACCTTC.

CDR3 nucleotide sequence: TGTGCCAGCACTAGGGGTCCCAGGGGGGAGGAGACCCAGTACTTC. Translated, it gives CASTRGPRGEETQYF. The chain joins TRBV28 to TRBJ2-5; D may be TRBD1 (7 bases). This CDR3 has 15 amino acids. The germline V gene encodes CDR1 MDHEN and CDR2 SYDVKM. The V end lost 7 bases, the J end lost 5 bases, and 20 bases lay between the germline ends.

There are a few counts of this clonotype. This rearrangement joins TRBV30 to TRBJ2-1, with TRBD2 identical over 7 bases. The ends lost 1 base at V and 12 bases at J; junction bases unmatched: 0. CDR1 is GTSNPN, CDR2 SVGIG, per germline (reference sequence). The CDR3 loop spans 10 amino acids. The DNA for the CDR3 is TGTGCCTGGAGTGGGGGGGGGCAGTTCTTC. Residues: CAWSGGGQFF.

J is TRBJ2-5 and V is TRBV7-2; possibly TRBD2 for D (6 bases). Looked up from germline, CDR1 is SGHTA and CDR2 is FQGNSA. This CDR3 spans 13 amino acids. Trimming removed 10 bases from V and 1 base from J, with 13 bases in between. The chain's CDR3 is CATRRVPQETQYF. CDR3 coding DNA: TGTGCCACAAGGAGGGTACCCCAAGAGACCCAGTACTTC. Filled out from reference TRBV7-2 and TRBJ2-5, the complete variable domain reads GAGVSQSPSNKVTEKGKDVELRCDPISGHTALYWYRQSLGQGLEFLIYFQGNSAPDKSGLPSDRFSAERTGGSVSTLTIQRTQQEDSAVYLCATRRVPQETQYFGPGTRLLVL.

V is TRBV24-1 and J is TRBJ2-1, with 10 bases that match TRBD2. V trimming: 4 bases; J trimming: 7 bases; junction bases outside the gene matches: 12. CDR3 length equals 17 residues. CDR1 and CDR2 (germline): KGHDR, SFDVKD. CDR3 nucleotide sequence: TGTGCCACCAGTGACTCCGGACTAGCGGCAGGGTCGAATGAGCAGTTCTTC. It is translated as CATSDSGLAAGSNEQFF.

This clonotype was observed a few times. The CDR3 bases are TGTGCCAGCAGCCCCTATGATTCGGGAGGTGAGCAGTTCTTC. Translation gives CASSPYDSGGEQFF. The J gene is TRBJ2-1, the V gene TRBV7-9; TRBD2 agrees at 7 bases. Per germline, CDR1 SEHNR and CDR2 FQNEAQ (reference sequence). The CDR3 runs 14 residues. Trimming removed 5 bases from V and 9 bases from J; junction bases left unmatched: 10.

This clonotype was counted between two and nine times. The chain recombines TRBV7-9 with TRBJ2-5; tentative D call: TRBD2 (5 bases). The CDR3 runs 14 residues. Germline CDR1 is SEHNR and CDR2 is FQNEAQ (reference sequence). V was trimmed by 5 bases and J by 5 bases, leaving 15 bases between them. The CDR3 region has the DNA TGTGCCAGCAGCCTCGGGGTTGCAATGGAGACCCAGTACTTC. It is translated as CASSLGVAMETQYF. Using reference TRBV7-9 and TRBJ2-5 for the parts outside the CDR3, the full variable domain is DTGVSQNPRHKITKRGQNVTFRCDPISEHNRLYWYRQTLGQGPEFLTYFQNEAQLEKSRLLSDRFSAERPKGSFSTLEIQRTEQGDSAMYLCASSLGVAMETQYFGPGTRLLVL.

This clonotype was seen more than once but under ten times. The chain joins TRBV3-1 to TRBJ2-3; 8 bases are shared with TRBD2. V trimming: 1 base; J trimming: 1 base; junction bases outside the gene matches: 16. Germline V gene sequence: CDR1 LGHDT, CDR2 YNNKEL (reference sequence). This CDR3 region has 20 residues. CDR3 coding DNA: TGTGCCAGCAGCCAAGCCTACCGGGATAGCGGGGATATAGGCACAGATACGCAGTATTTT. Translated, it gives CASSQAYRDSGDIGTDTQYF.

This clonotype was observed a few times. The V and J genes are TRBV20-1 and TRBJ2-1, with TRBD2 as a possible D gene (6 bases). Germline V gives CDR1 DFQATT, CDR2 SNEGSKA (reference sequence). The CDR3 totals 14 residues. V lost 3 bases, J lost 4 bases, and 13 bases lay in between. CDR3 loop: CSARGVAEYNEQFF. CDR3 DNA sequence: TGCAGTGCTAGGGGGGTAGCGGAATACAATGAGCAGTTCTTC.

This clonotype was counted a few times. The gene calls are TRBV28 and TRBJ1-1, with D tentatively TRBD1 (5 bases). V lost 1 base, J lost 3 bases, and 15 bases lay in between. The CDR3 is made up of 16 amino acids. Germline loops: CDR1 MDHEN, CDR2 SYDVKM. The CDR3 DNA follows: TGTGCCAGCAGTTTATCCCTCCGGGGGGAGGACACTGAAGCTTTCTTT. This encodes CASSLSLRGEDTEAFF. The full variable domain, completed using reference TRBV28 and TRBJ1-1, is DVKVTQSSRYLVKRTGEKVFLECVQDMDHENMFWYRQDPGLGLRLIYFSYDVKMKEKGDIPEGYSVSREKKERFSLILESASTNQTSMYLCASSLSLRGEDTEAFFGQGTRLTVV.

This chain uses TRBV4-1 with TRBJ2-7; D is unclear. Germline CDR1 MGHRA, CDR2 YSYEKL. The CDR3 spans 13 residues. V was clipped by 4 bases and J by 4 bases, with 11 bases between them. The CDR3 DNA reads as TGCGCCAGCAGCCGAGTTTTACGGTACGAGCAGTACTTC. As protein: CASSRVLRYEQYF.

This clonotype was observed at least ten times. In DNA form, the CDR3 reads TGCAGCGCGTGGGGGGGTCCGCACTACAATGAGCAGTTCTTC. The encoded protein is CSAWGGPHYNEQFF. The chain links TRBV29-1 to TRBJ2-1, with 7 bases that match TRBD2. V gave up 7 bases and J gave up 3 bases; unmatched junction bases: 9. From germline, CDR1 is SQVTM and CDR2 ANQGSEA. The CDR3 contains 14 residues.

The rearrangement links TRBV10-2 to TRBJ2-7; a weak D match, TRBD2 (6 bases). V was trimmed by 7 bases and J by 2 bases, leaving 15 bases between them. From germline, CDR1 is WSHSY and CDR2 SAAADI. The CDR3 runs to 14 residues. CDR3 amino acids: CASIPSGGAYEQYF. CDR3 bases: TGCGCCAGCATTCCCTCCGGAGGGGCCTACGAGCAGTACTTC.

The sample holds a few counts of this clonotype. The chain has TRBV9 and TRBJ2-3; tentative D call: TRBD2 (6 bases). V was trimmed by 6 bases and J by 2 bases, leaving 13 bases between them. The CDR3 spans 14 residues. The germline CDR1 and CDR2 sequences are SGDLS and YYNGEE. The CDR3 DNA is TGTGCCAGCACCTCTCGCGGGGCCACAGATACGCAGTATTTT. Translating it yields CASTSRGATDTQYF.

V is TRBV28 and J is TRBJ2-7, with 8 bases fitting TRBD1. V shed 10 bases and J 0 bases; nucleotides not matched to a gene: 8. Germline V CDR1 and CDR2: MDHEN, SYDVKM. The CDR3 totals 14 residues. CDR3: CATGRQGSSYEQYF. DNA for the CDR3: TGTGCCACCGGAAGACAGGGGTCCTCCTACGAGCAGTACTTC.

The chain employs TRBV6-6 and TRBJ2-5; 7 bases fit TRBD2. Per germline, CDR1 MNHNY and CDR2 SVGAGI (reference sequence). The CDR3 covers 15 residues. V lost 3 bases and J lost 4; bases outside the gene matches: 8. CDR3 loop: CASSYGGGGRETQYF. In nucleotides, the CDR3 is TGTGCCAGCAGTTATGGCGGGGGAGGCCGAGAGACCCAGTACTTC.

This clonotype was found a few times. The J gene is TRBJ2-3, the V gene TRBV5-5; D may correspond to TRBD1 or TRBD2 (6 bases each). CDR3 length: 15 amino acids. V was pared by 0 bases and J by 3 bases, with 11 bases between. Germline V gives CDR1 SGHKS, CDR2 YYEKEE (reference sequence). CDR3 in DNA: TGTGCCAGCAGCTTGGAGGGGGGAACGACAGATACGCAGTATTTT. Protein product: CASSLEGGTTDTQYF.

This clonotype was picked up a small number of times. The chain carries TRBV7-6 and TRBJ2-5; possibly TRBD1 for D (6 bases). V was pared by 3 bases and J by 5 bases, with 10 bases between. This CDR3 is 13 amino acids long. Per germline, CDR1 SGHVS and CDR2 FNYEAQ. CDR3 in amino acids: CASSFRTGETQYF. The CDR3 region has the DNA TGTGCCAGCAGCTTTCGCACAGGGGAGACCCAGTACTTC.

This clonotype was recorded at least ten times. The J gene is TRBJ2-5, the V gene TRBV20-1; the match to TRBD2 covers 12 bases. From germline, CDR1 is DFQATT and CDR2 SNEGSKA (reference sequence). V was pared by 4 bases and J by 5 bases, with 8 bases of the junction left unmatched. This CDR3 contains 15 residues. The CDR3 DNA sequence: TGCAGTGCTATTAACCCTAGCGGGGGGGCGGAGACCCAGTACTTC. This translates into CSAINPSGGAETQYF.

The rearrangement uses TRBV6-2 or TRBV6-3 and TRBJ2-1; the D gene could be TRBD1 or TRBD2 (6 bases each). V was shortened by 5 bases and J by 12 bases, with 17 bases between the two germline ends. The CDR3 is 13 amino acids. Germline CDR1 and CDR2: MNHEY and SVGEGT. The CDR3 region is CASSIRGAFMQFF. As DNA, the CDR3 is TGTGCCAGCAGTATTAGGGGGGCATTTATGCAGTTCTTC.

This clonotype occurred a few times. This sequence joins TRBV3-1 and TRBJ2-1; TRBD2 matches 7 bases. V shed 2 bases, J shed 6 bases, and the junction held 7 bases outside the gene matches. Germline V gene sequence: CDR1 LGHDT, CDR2 YNNKEL (reference sequence). The CDR3 consists of 15 residues. This chain's CDR3 is CASSQRASGVNEQFF. DNA of the CDR3: TGTGCCAGCAGCCAAAGGGCTAGCGGAGTCAATGAGCAGTTCTTC.

This clonotype occurred many times. The chain links TRBV12-3 or TRBV12-4 to TRBJ2-1, with D uncertain. The CDR3 has 14 amino acids. V lost 6 bases, J lost 6 bases, and 15 bases lay in between. The CDR3 sequence is CASSLRTVGNEQFF. Here the CDR3 DNA reads TGTGCCAGCAGCCTCCGGACGGTCGGCAATGAGCAGTTCTTC.